The source of this TCR beta chain is a study of blood T cell repertoires in COVID-19. The CDR3 consists of 14 residues. V was trimmed by 0 bases and J by 2 bases, leaving 7 bases between them. Germline assignment: CDR1 LGHNA and CDR2 YNFKEQ. The table came from immunoSEQ multiplex PCR; TCRdb's copy has only in-frame clones and leaves some out. Of tens of thousands of clones in the sample, around 87% were seen once. This chain links TRBV4-2 with TRBJ1-2, with D hard to call. This receptor was obtained from a man aged 50 to 59 with active COVID-19. The sample was peripheral blood. CDR3 sequence (DNA): TGTGCCAGCAGCCAAGATAGGCGGAACTATGGCTACACCTTC. Translating it yields CASSQDRRNYGYTF.